The table lists the clone carrying this T cell receptor beta chain with a count of one. Its antigen remains unknown. The CDR3 sequence is 14 residues long. V lost 0 bases to trimming and J lost 5 bases; unmatched junction nucleotides: 2. Germline V lookup: CDR1 SGHDT, CDR2 YYEEEE. The source of the sample is a study of a mutant IDH1 vaccine in newly diagnosed glioma. Study overall: Treated patients, averaging roughly 40 years, were roughly 62% male and approximately 38% female.

Time point described: week 23, last vaccination. The content of each vaccine dose was 300 ug of mutant IDH1 20-mer peptide, and topical imiquimod accompanied it. Each donor presented with a new WHO grade 3 or 4 astrocytoma that tested IDH1-mutant and showed ATRX loss. Sequenced by immunoSEQ multiplex PCR; TCRdb stores in-frame clones only, minus some. The sample has over 25,000 clones, approximately 90% seen once. Notes on the study in general: Changes in the top peripheral T cell clonotypes seemingly had no bearing on pseudoprogression.

Sequences were derived from PBMCs, sampled from a glioma patient whose treatment included an IDH1 peptide vaccine. The chain couples TRBV5-6 to TRBJ2-5; 9 nucleotides match TRBD1. The receptor's source is a man between 40 and 49 years old with glioma. CDR3 DNA sequence: TGTGCCAGCAGCTTGGTGACAGGGGGGGAGACCCAGTACTTC. This sequence encodes CASSLVTGGETQYF. Together with reference TRBV5-6 and TRBJ2-5, the CDR3 gives the full variable domain: DAGVTQSPTHLIKTRGQQVTLRCSPKSGHDTVSWYQQALGQGPQFIFQYYEEEERQRGNFPDRFSGHQFPNYSSELNVNALLLGDSALYLCASSLVTGGETQYFGPGTRLLVL.